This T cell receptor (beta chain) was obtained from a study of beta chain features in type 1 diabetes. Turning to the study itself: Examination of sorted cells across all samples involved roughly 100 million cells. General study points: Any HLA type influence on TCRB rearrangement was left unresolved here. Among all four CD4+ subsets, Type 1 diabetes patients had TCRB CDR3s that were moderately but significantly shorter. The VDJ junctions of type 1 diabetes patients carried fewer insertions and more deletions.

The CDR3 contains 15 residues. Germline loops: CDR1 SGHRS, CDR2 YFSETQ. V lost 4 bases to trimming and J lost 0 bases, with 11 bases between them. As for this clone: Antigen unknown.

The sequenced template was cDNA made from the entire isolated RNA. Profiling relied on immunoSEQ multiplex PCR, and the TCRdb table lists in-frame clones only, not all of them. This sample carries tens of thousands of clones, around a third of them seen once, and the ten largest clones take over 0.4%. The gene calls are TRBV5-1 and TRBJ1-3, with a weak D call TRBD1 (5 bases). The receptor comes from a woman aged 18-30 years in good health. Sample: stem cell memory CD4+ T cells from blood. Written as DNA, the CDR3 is TGCGCCAGCAGCGGGGGGTCGGGCTCTGGAAACACCATATATTTT. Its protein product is CASSGGSGSGNTIYF.